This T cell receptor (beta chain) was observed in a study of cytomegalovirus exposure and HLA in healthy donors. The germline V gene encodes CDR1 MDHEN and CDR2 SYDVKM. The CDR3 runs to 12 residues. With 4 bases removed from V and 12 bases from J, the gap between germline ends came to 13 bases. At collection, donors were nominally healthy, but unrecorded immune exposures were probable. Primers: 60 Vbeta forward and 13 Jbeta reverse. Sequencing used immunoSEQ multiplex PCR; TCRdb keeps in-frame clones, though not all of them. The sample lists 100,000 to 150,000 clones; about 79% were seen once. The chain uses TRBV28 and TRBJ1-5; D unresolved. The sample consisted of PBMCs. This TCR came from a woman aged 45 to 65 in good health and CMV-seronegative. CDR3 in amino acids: CASSSTAGVQHF. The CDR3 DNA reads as TGTGCCAGCAGTTCGACGGCCGGGGTCCAGCATTTT.